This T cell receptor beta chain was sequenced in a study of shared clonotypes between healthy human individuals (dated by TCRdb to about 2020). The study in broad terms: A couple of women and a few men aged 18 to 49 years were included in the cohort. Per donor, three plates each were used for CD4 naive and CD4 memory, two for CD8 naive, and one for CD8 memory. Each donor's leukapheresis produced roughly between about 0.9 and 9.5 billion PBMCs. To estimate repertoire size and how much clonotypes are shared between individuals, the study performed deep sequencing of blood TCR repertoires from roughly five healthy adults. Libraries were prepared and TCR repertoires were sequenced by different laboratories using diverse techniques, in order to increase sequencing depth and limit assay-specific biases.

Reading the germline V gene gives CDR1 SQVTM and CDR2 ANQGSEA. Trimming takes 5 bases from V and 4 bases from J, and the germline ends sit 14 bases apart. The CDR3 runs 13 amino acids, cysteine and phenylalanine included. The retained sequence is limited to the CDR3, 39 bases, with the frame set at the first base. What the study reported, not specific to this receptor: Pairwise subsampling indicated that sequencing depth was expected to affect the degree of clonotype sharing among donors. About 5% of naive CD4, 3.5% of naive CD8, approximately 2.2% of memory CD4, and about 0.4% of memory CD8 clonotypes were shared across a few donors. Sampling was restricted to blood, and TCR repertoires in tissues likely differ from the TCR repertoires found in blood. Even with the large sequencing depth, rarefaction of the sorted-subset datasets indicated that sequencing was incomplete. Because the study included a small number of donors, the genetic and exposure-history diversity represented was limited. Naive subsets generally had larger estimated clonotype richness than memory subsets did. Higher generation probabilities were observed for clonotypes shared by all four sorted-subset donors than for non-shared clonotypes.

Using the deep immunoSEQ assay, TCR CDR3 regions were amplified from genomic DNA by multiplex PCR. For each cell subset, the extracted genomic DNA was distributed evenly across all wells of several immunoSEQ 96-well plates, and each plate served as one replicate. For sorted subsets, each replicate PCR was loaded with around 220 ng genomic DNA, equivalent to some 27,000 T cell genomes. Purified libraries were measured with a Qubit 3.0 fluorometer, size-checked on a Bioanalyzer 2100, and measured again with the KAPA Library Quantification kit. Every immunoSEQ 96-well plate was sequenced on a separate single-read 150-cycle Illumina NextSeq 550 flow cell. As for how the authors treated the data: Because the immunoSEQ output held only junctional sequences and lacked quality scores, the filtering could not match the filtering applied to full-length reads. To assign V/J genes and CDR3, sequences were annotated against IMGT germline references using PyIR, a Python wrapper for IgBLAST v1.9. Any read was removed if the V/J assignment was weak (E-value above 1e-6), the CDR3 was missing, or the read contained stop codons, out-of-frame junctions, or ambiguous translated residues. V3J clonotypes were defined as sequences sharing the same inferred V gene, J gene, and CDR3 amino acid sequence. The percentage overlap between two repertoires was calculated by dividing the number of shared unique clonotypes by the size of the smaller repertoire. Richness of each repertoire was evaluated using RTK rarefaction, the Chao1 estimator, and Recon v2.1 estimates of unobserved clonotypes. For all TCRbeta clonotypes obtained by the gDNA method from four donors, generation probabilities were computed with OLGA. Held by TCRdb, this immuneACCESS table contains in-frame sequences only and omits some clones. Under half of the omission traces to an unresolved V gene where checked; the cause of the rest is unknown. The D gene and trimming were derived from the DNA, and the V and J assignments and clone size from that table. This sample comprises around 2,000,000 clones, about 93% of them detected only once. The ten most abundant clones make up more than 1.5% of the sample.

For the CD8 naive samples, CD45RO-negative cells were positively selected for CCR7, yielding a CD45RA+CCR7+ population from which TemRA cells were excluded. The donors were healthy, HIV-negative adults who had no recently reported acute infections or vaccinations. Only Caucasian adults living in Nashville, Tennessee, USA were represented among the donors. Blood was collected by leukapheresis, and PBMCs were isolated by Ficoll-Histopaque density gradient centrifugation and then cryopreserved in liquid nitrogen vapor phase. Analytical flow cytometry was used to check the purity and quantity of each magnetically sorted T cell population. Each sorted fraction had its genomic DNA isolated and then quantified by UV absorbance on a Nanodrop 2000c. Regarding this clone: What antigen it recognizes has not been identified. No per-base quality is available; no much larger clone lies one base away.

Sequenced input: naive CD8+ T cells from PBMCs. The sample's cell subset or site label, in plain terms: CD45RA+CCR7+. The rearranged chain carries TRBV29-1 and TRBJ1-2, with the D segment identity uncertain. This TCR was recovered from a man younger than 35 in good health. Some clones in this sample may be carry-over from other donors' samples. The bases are TGCAGCGTTTTTCCCCCTTCCCCCTATGGCTACACCTTC. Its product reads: CSVFPPSPYGYTF.